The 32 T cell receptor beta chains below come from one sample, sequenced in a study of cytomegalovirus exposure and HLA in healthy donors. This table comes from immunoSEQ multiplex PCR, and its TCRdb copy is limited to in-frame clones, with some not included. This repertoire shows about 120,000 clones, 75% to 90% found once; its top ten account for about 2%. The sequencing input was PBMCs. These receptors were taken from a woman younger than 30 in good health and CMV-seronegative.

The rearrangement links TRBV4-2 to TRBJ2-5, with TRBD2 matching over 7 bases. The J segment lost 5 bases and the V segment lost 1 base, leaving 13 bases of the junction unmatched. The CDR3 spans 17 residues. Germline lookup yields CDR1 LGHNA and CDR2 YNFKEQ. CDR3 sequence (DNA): TGTGCCAGCAGCCAAGGGGTGGCGGGAGTCGTACGGGAGACCCAGTACTTC. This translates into CASSQGVAGVVRETQYF.

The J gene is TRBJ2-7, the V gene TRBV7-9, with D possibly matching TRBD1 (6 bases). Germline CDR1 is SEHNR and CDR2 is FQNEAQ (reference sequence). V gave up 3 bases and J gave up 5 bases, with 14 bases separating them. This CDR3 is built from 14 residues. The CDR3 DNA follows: TGTGCCAGCAGCTTGTCAGGGGTCGTCGACGAGCAGTACTTC. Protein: CASSLSGVVDEQYF.

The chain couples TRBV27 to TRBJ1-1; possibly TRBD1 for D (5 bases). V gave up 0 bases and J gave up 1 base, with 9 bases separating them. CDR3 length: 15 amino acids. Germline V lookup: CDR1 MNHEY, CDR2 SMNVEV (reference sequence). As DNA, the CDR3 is TGTGCCAGCAGTTTATCCCGGACAACGAACACTGAAGCTTTCTTT. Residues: CASSLSRTTNTEAFF.

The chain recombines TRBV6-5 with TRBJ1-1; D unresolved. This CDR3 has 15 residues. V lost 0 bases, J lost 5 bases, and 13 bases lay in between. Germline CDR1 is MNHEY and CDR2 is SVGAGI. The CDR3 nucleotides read TGTGCCAGCAGTTACTCCCGGGCGGGGAGAACTGAAGCTTTCTTT. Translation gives CASSYSRAGRTEAFF.

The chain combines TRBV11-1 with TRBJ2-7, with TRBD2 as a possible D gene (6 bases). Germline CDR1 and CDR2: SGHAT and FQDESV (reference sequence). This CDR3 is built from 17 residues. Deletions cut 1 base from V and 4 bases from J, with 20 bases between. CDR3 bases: TGTGCCAGCAGCTTAGATCTTGATACGGGAGCAAAGTACGAGCAGTACTTC. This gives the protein CASSLDLDTGAKYEQYF.

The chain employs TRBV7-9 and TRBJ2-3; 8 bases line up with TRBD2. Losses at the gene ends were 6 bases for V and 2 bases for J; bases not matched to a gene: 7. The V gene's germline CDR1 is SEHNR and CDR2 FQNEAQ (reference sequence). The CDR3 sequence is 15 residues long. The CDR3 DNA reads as TGTGCCAGCAGAGGTTTAGCGGGAAACACAGATACGCAGTATTTT. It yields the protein CASRGLAGNTDTQYF. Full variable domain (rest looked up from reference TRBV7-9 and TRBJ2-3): DTGVSQNPRHKITKRGQNVTFRCDPISEHNRLYWYRQTLGQGPEFLTYFQNEAQLEKSRLLSDRFSAERPKGSFSTLEIQRTEQGDSAMYLCASRGLAGNTDTQYFGPGTRLTVL.

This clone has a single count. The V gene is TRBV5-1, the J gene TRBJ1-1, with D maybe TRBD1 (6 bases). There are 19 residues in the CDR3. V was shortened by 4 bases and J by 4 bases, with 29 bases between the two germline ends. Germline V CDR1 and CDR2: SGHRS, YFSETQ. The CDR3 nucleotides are TGCGCCAGCAGCCCAAGGGGTCGGTGGACAGTCACCATGGGCACTGAAGCTTTCTTT. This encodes CASSPRGRWTVTMGTEAFF.

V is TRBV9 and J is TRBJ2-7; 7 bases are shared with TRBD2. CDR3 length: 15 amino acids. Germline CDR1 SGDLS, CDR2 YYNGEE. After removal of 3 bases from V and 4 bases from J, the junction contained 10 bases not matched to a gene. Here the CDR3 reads CASSATRGDEYEQYF. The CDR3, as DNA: TGTGCCAGCAGCGCCACACGGGGGGATGAGTACGAGCAGTACTTC.

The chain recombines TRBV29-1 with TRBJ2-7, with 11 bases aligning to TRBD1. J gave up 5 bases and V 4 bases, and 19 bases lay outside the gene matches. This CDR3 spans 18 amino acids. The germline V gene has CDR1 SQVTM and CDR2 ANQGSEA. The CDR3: CSVVGVEGDRGWTNEQYF. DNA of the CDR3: TGCAGCGTTGTCGGGGTTGAGGGGGACAGGGGGTGGACCAACGAGCAGTACTTC.

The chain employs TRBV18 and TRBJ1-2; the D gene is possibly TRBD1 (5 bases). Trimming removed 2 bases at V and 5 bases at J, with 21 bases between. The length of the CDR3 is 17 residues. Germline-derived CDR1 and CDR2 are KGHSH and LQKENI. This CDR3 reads CASSPLAAGPTYYGYTF. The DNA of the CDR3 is TGTGCCAGCTCACCATTAGCGGCAGGGCCCACCTATTATGGCTACACCTTC.

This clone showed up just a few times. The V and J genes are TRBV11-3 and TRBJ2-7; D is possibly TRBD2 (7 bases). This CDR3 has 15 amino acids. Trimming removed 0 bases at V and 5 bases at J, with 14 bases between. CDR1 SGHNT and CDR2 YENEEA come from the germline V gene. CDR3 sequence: CASSLDGGALDEQYF. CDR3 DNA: TGTGCCAGCAGCTTAGATGGGGGGGCCCTCGACGAGCAGTACTTC.

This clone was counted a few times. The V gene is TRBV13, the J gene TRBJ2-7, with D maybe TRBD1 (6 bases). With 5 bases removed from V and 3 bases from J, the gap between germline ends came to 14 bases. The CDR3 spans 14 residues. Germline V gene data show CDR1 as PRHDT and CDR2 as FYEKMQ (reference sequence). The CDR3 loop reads CASSPPDRNYEQYF. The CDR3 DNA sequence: TGTGCCAGCAGCCCCCCCGACAGGAACTACGAGCAGTACTTC.

The CDR3 DNA follows: TGTGCCAGCAGCGAGGGAGGGGGGGATGAGCAGTTCTTC. Protein sequence: CASSEGGGDEQFF. The rearrangement joins TRBV7-2 to TRBJ2-1; D may be TRBD2 (7 bases). In germline, CDR1 is SGHTA, CDR2 FQGNSA. V was clipped by 5 bases and J by 8 bases, with 13 bases between them. The CDR3 runs to 13 residues.

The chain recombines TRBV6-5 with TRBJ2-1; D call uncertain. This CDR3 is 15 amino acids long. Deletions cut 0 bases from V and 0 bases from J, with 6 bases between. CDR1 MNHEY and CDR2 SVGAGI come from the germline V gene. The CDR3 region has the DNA TGTGCCAGCAGTTACTCCGGGTACTCCTACAATGAGCAGTTCTTC. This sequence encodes CASSYSGYSYNEQFF.

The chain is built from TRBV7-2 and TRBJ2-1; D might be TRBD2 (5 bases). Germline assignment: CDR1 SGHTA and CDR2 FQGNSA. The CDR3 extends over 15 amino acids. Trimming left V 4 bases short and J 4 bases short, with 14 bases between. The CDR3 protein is CASSSSGLRYNEQFF. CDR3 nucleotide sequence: TGTGCCAGCAGCTCATCTGGACTCCGGTACAATGAGCAGTTCTTC.

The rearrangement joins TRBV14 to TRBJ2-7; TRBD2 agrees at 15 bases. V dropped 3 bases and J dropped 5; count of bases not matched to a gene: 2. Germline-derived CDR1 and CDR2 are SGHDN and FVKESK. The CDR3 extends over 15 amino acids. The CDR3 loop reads CASSHWTSGRDEQYF. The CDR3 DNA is TGTGCCAGCAGCCATTGGACTAGCGGGAGGGACGAGCAGTACTTC.

DNA of the CDR3: TGCGCCAGCAGTCACCCTAACCCGAAAGACTCTGGGGCCAACGTCCTGACTTTC. Translating it yields CASSHPNPKDSGANVLTF. The chain is built from TRBV23-1 and TRBJ2-6, with D unclear. TRBV23-1 is noted as an ORF with a role that remains uncertain. With 3 bases removed from V and 0 bases from J, the gap between germline ends came to 15 bases. The length of the CDR3 is 18 residues.

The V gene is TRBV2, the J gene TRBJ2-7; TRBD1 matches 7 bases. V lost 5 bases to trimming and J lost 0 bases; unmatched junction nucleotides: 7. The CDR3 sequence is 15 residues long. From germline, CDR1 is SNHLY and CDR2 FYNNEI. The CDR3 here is CASSFDRANSYEQYF. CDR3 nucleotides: TGTGCCAGCAGTTTCGACAGGGCTAACTCCTACGAGCAGTACTTC.

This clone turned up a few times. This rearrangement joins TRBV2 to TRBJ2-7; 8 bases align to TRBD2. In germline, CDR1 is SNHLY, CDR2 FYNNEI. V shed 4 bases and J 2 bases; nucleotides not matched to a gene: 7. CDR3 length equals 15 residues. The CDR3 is CASSGASGPTYEQYF. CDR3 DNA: TGTGCCAGCAGTGGGGCTAGCGGGCCCACCTACGAGCAGTACTTC.

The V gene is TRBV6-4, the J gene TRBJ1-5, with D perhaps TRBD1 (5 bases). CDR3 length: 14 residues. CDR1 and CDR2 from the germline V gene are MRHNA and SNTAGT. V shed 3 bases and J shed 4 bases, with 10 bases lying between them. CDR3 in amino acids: CASSDIGGNQPQHF. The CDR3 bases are TGTGCCAGCAGTGATATTGGGGGGAATCAGCCCCAGCATTTT.

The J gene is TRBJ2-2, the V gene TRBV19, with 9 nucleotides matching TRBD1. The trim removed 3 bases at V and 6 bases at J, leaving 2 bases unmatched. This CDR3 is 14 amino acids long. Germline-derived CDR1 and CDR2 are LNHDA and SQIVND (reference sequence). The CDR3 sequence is CASSIGTGSGELFF. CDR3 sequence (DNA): TGTGCCAGTAGTATTGGGACAGGGTCCGGGGAGCTGTTTTTT.

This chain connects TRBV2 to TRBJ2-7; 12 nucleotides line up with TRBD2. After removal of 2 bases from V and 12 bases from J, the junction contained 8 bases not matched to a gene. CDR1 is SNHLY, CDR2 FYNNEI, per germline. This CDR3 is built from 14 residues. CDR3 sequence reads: CASSERLAGELMYF. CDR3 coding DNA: TGTGCCAGCAGTGAAAGACTAGCGGGAGAGTTGATGTACTTC.

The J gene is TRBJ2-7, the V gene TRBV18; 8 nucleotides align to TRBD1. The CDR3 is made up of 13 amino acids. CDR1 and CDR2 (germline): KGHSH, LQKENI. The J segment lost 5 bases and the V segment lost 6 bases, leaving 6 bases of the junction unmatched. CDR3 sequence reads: CASSQRTGNEQYF. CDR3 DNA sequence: TGTGCCAGCTCCCAAAGGACAGGGAACGAGCAGTACTTC.

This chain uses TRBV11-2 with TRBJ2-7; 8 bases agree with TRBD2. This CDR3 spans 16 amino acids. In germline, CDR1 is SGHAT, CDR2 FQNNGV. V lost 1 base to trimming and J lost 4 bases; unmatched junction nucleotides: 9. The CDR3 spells CASSLGGISGKYEQYF. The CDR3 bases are TGTGCCAGCAGCTTAGGTGGAATTAGCGGGAAATACGAGCAGTACTTC.

The CDR3, as DNA: TGCGCCAGCAGCTTATGGACAGGGCTTTTCTACGAGCAGTACTTC. Translation: CASSLWTGLFYEQYF. The V call is TRBV5-1, the J call TRBJ2-7; TRBD1 aligns across 8 bases. V was clipped by 2 bases and J by 3 bases; unmatched bases: 7. The V gene's germline CDR1 is SGHRS and CDR2 YFSETQ. This CDR3 region has 15 residues.

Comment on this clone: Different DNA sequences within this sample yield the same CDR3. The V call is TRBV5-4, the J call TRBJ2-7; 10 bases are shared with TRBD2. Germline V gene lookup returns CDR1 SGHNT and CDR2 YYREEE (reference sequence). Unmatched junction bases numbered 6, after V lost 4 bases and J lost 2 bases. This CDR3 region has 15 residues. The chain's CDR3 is CASSLGTSVAYEQYF. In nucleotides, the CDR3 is TGTGCCAGCAGCCTTGGGACTAGCGTGGCCTACGAGCAGTACTTC. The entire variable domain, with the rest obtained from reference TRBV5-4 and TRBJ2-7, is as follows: ETGVTQSPTHLIKTRGQQVTLRCSSQSGHNTVSWYQQALGQGPQFIFQYYREEENGRGNFPPRFSGLQFPNYSSELNVNALELDDSALYLCASSLGTSVAYEQYFGPGTRLTVT.

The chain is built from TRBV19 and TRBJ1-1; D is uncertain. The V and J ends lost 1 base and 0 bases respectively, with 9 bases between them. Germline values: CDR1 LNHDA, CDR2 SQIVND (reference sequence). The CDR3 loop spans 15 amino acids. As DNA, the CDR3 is TGTGCCAGTAGTATAGGAGGGATGTTGAACACTGAAGCTTTCTTT. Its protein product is CASSIGGMLNTEAFF.

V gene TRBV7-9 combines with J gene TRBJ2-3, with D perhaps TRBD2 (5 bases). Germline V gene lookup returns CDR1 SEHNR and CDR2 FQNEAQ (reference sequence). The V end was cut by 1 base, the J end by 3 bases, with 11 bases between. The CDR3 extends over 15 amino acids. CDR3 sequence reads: CASSLGTLGTDTQYF. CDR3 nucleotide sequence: TGTGCCAGCAGCTTAGGGACTCTGGGTACAGATACGCAGTATTTT.

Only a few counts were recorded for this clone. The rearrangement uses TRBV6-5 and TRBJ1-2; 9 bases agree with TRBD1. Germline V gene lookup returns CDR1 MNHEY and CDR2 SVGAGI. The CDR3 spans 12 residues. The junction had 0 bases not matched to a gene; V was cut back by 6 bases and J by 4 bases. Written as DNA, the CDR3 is TGTGCCAGCAGGACAGGGGGCTATGGCTACACCTTC. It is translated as CASRTGGYGYTF.

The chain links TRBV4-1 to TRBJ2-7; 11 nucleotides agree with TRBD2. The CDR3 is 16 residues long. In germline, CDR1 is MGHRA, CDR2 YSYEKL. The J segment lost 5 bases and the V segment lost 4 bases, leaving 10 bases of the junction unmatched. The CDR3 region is CASSRVLAGEVNEQYF. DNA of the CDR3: TGCGCCAGCAGCCGCGTACTAGCGGGAGAGGTCAACGAGCAGTACTTC.

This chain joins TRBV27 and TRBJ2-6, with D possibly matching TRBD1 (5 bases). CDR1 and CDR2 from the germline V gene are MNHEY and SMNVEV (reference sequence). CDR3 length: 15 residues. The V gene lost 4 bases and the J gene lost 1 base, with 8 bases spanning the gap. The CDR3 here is CASSYQGSGANVLTF. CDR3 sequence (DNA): TGTGCCAGCAGTTACCAGGGTTCTGGGGCCAACGTCCTGACTTTC.

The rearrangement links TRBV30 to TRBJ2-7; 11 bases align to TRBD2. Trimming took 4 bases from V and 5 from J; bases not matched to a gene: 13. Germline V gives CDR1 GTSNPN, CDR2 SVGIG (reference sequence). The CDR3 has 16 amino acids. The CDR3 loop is CAWNPETSGSWHEQYF. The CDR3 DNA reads TGTGCCTGGAACCCAGAAACTAGCGGGAGTTGGCACGAGCAGTACTTC. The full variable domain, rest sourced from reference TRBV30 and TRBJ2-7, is SQTIHQWPATLVQPVGSPLSLECTVEGTSNPNLYWYRQAAGRGLQLLFYSVGIGQISSEVPQNLSASRPQDRQFILSSKKLLLSDSGFYLCAWNPETSGSWHEQYFGPGTRLTVT.